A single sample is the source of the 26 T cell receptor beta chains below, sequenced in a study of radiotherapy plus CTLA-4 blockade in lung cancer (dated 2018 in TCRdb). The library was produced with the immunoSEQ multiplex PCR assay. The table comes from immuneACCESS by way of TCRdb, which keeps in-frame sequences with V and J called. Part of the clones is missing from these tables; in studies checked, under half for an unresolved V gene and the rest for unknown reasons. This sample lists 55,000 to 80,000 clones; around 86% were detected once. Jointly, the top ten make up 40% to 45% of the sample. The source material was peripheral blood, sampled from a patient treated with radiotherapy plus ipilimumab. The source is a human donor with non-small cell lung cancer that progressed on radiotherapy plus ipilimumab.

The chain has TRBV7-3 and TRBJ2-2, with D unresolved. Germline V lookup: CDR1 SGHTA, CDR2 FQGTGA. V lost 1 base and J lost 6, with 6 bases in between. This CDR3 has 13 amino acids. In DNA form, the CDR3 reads TGTGCCAGCAGCTTAAAGATTGCCGGGGAGCTGTTTTTT. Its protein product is CASSLKIAGELFF.

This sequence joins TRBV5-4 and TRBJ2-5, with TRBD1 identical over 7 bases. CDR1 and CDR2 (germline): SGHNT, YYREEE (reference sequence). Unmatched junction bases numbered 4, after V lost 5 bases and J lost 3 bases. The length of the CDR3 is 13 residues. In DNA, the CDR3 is TGTGCCAGCAGTAGGGACAGCGAAGAGACCCAGTACTTC. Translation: CASSRDSEETQYF.

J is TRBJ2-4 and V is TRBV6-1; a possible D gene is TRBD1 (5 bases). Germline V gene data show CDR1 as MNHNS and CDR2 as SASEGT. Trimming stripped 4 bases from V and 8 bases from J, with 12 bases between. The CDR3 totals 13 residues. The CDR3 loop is CASSGAGLDIQYF. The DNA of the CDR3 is TGTGCCAGCAGTGGAGCAGGGCTGGACATTCAGTACTTC.

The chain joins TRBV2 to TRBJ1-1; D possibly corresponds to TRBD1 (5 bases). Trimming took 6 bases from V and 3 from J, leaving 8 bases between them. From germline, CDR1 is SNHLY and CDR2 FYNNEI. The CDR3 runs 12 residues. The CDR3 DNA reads TGTGCCAGCAGGGGGGATGACACTGAAGCTTTCTTT. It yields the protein CASRGDDTEAFF.

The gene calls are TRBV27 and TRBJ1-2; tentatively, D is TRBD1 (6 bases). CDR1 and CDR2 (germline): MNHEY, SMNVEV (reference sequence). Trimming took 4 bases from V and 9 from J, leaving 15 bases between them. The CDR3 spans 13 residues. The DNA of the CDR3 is TGTGCCAGCAGTTACCAGGGGTTTAATAGCTACACCTTC. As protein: CASSYQGFNSYTF.

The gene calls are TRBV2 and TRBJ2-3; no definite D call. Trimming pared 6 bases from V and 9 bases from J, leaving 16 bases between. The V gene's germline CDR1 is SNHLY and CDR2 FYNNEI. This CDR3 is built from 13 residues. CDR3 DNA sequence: TGTGCCAGCAGATCCTCGGCTAGTTTGACGCAGTATTTT. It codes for CASRSSASLTQYF.

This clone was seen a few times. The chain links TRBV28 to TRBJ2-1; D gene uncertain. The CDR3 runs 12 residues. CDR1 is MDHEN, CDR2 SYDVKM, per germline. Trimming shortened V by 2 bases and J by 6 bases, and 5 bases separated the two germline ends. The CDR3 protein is CASSLPPNEQFF. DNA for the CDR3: TGTGCCAGCAGTTTACCCCCCAATGAGCAGTTCTTC.

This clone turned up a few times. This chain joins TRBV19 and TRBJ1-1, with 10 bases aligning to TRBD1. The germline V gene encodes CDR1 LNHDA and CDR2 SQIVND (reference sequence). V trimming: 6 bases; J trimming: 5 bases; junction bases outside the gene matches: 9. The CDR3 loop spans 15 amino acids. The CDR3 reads CASRTGTGESTEAFF. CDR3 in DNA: TGTGCCAGTAGGACCGGGACAGGGGAATCGACTGAAGCTTTCTTT.

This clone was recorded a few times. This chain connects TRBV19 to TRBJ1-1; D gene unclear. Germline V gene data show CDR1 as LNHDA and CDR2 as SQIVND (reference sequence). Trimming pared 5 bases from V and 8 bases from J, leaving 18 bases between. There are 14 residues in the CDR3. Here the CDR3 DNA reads TGTGCCAGTAGTTCTCCCCCGTCGGTCACCGAAGCTTTCTTT. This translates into CASSSPPSVTEAFF.

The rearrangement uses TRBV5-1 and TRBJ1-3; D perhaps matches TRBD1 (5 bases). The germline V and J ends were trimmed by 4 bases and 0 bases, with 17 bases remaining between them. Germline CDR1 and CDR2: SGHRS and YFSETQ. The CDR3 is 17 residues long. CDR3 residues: CASSRDSSSYSGNTIYF. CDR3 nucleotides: TGCGCCAGCAGCCGTGACAGCTCCTCTTACTCTGGAAACACCATATATTTT. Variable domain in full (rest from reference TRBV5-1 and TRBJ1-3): KAGVTQTPRYLIKTRGQQVTLSCSPISGHRSVSWYQQTPGQGLQFLFEYFSETQRNKGNFPGRFSGRQFSNSRSEMNVSTLELGDSALYLCASSRDSSSYSGNTIYFGEGSWLTVV.

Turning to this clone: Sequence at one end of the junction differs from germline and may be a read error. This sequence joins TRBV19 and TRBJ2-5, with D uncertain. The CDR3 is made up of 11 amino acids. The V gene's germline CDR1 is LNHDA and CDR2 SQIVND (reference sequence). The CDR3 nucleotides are TGTGCCAGTAGTCTAGAAGAGACCCAGTACTTC. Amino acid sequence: CASSLEETQYF.

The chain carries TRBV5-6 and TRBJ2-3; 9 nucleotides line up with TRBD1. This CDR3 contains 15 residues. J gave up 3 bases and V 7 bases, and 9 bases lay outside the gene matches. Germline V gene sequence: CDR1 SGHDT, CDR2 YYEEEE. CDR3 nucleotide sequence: TGTGCCAGCTCCCTTCCGGGACAGGGAACAGATACGCAGTATTTT. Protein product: CASSLPGQGTDTQYF.

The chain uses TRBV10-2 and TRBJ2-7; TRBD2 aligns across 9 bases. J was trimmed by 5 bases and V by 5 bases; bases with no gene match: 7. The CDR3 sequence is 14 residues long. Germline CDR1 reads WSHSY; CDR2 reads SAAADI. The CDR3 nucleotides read TGCGCCAGCAGTCAGTTTAGCGGGAGCAACGAGCAGTACTTC. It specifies CASSQFSGSNEQYF.

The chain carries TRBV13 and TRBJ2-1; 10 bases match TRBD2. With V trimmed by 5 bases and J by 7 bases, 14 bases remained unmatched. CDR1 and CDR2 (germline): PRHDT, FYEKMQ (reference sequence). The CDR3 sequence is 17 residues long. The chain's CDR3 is CASSPHHSGRDTNEQFF. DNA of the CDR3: TGTGCCAGCAGCCCGCACCACAGCGGGAGGGACACAAATGAGCAGTTCTTC.

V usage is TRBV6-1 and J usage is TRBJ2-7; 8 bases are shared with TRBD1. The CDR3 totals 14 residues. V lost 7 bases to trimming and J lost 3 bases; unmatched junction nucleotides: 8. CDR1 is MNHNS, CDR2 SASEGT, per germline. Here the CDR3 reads CASTETGAFYEQYF. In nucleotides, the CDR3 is TGTGCCAGCACGGAGACAGGGGCATTCTACGAGCAGTACTTC.

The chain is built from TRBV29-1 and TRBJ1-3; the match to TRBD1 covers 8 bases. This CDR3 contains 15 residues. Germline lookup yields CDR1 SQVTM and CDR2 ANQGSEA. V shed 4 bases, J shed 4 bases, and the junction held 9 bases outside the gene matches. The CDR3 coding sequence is TGCAGCGTTGTTCACGCACAGGGGGGAGGAAACACCATATATTTT. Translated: CSVVHAQGGGNTIYF.

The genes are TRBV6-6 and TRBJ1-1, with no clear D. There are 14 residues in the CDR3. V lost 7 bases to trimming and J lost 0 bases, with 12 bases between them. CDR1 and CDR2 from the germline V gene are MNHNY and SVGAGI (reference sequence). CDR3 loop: CASTGGSMNTEAFF. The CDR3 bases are TGTGCCAGCACAGGCGGATCCATGAACACTGAAGCTTTCTTT.

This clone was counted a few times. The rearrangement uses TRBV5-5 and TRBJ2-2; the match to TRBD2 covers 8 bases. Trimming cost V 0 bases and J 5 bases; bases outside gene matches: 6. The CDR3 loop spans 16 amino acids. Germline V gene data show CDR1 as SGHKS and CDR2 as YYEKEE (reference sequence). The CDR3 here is CASSLGGGQITGELFF. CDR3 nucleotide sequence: TGTGCCAGCAGCTTGGGCGGGGGGCAAATTACCGGGGAGCTGTTTTTT.

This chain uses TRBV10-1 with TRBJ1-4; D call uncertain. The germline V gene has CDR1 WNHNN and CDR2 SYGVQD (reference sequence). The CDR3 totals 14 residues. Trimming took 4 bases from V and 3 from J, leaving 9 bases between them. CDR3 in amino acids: CASSARTANEKLFF. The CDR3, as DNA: TGCGCCAGCAGTGCACGAACAGCTAATGAAAAACTGTTTTTT.

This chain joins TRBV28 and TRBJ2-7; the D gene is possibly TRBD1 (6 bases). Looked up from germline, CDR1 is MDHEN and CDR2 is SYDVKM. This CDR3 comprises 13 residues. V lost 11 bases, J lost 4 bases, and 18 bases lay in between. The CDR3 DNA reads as TGTGCCGCCCAGTATGGCAGGGGATACGAGCAGTACTTC. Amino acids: CAAQYGRGYEQYF.

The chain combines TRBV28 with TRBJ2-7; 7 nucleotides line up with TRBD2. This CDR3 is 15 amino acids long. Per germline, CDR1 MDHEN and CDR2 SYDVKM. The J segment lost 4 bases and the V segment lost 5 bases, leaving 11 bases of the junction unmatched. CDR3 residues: CASSPTAGTVYEQYF. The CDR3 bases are TGTGCCAGCAGTCCGACAGCGGGAACGGTGTACGAGCAGTACTTC.

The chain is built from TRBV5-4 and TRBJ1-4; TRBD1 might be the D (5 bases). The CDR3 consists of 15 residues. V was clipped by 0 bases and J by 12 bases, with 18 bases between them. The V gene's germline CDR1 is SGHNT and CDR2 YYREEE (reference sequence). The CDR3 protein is CASSLGGTAGWELFF. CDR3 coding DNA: TGTGCCAGCAGCTTGGGCGGGACCGCAGGCTGGGAACTGTTTTTT.

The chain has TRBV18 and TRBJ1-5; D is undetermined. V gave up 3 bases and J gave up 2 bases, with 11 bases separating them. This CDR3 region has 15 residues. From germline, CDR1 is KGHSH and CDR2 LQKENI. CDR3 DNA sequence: TGTGCCAGCTCACCTACTGGGGATGGCAATCAGCCCCAGCATTTT. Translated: CASSPTGDGNQPQHF.

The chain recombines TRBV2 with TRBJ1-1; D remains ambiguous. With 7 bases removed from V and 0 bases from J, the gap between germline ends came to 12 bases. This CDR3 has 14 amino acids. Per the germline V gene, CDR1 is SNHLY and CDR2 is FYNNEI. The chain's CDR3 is CASTTNTLNTEAFF. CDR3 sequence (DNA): TGTGCCAGCACGACAAATACCCTGAACACTGAAGCTTTCTTT.

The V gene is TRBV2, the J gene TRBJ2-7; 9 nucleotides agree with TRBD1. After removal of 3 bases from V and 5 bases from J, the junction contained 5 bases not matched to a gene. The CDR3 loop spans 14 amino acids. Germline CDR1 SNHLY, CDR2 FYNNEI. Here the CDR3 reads CASSDFTGGHEQYV. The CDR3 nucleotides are TGTGCCAGCAGTGACTTCACAGGGGGCCACGAGCAGTACGTC.

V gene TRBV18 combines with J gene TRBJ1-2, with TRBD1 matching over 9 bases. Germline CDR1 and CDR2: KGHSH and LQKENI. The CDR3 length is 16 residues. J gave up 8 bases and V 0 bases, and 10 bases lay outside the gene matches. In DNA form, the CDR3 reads TGTGCCAGCTCACCACCTAACCCCGGGACAGGGAACGGCTACACCTTC. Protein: CASSPPNPGTGNGYTF.